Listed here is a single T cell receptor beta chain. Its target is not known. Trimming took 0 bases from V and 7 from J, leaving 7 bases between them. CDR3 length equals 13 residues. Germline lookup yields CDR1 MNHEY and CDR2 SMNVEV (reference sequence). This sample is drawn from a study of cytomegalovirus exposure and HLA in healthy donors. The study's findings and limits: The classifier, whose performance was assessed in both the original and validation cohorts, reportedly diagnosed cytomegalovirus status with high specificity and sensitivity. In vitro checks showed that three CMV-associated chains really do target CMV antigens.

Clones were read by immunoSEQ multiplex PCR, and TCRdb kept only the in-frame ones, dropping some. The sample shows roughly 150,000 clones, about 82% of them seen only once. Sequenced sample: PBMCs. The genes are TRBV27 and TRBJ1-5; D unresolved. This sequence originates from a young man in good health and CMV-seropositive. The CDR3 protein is CASSLSNGQPQHF. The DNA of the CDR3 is TGTGCCAGCAGTTTATCGAACGGGCAGCCCCAGCATTTT.